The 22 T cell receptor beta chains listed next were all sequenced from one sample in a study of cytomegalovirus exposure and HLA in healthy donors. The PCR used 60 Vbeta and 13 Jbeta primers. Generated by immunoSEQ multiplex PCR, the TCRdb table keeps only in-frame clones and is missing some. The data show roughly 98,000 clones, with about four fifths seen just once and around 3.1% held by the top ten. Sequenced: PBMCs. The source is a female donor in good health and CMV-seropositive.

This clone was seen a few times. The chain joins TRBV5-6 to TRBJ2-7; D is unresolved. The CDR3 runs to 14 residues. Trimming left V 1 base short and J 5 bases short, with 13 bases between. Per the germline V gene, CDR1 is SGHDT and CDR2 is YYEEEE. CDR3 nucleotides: TGTGCCAGCAGCTTGACGGAGCGTATACACGAGCAGTACTTC. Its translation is CASSLTERIHEQYF.

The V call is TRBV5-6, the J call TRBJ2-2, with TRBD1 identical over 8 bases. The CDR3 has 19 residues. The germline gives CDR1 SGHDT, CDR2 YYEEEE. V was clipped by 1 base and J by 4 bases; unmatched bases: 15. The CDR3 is CASSLPDRGGLLATGELFF. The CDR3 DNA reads TGTGCCAGCAGCTTGCCCGACAGGGGCGGTCTTTTGGCCACCGGGGAGCTGTTTTTT.

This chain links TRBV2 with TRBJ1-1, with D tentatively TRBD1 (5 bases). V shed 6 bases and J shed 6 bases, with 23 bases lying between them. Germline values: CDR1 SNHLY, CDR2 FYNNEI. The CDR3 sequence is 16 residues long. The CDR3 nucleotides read TGTGCCAGCAGAGGGGCAGGGAAAGTAATCGGCGCTGAAGCTTTCTTT. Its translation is CASRGAGKVIGAEAFF.

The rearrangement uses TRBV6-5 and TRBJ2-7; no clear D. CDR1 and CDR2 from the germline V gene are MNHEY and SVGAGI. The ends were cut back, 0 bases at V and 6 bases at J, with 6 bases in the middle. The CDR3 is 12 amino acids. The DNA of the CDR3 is TGTGCCAGCAGTTACTCGAACGGCGAGCAGTACTTC. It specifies CASSYSNGEQYF.

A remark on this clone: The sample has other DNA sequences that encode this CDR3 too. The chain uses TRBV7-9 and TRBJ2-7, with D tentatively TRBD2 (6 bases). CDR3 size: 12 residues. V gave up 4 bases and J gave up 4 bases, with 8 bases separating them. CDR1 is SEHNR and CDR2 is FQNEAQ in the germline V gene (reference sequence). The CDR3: CASSSGLYEQYF. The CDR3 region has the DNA TGTGCCAGCAGCTCGGGACTTTACGAGCAGTACTTC.

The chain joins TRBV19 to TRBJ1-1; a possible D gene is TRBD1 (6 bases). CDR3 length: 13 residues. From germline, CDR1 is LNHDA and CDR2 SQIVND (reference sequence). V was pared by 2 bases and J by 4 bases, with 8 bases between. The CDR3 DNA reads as TGTGCCAGTAGTATAAGAGGGGGCACTGAAGCTTTCTTT. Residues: CASSIRGGTEAFF.

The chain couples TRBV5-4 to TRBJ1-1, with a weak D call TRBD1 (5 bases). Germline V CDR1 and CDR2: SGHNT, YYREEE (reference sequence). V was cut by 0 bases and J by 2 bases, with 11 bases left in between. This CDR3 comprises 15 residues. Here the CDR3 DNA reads TGTGCCAGCAGCTTGGTTCGGGGACTCAACACTGAAGCTTTCTTT. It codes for CASSLVRGLNTEAFF. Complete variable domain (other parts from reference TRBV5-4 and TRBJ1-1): ETGVTQSPTHLIKTRGQQVTLRCSSQSGHNTVSWYQQALGQGPQFIFQYYREEENGRGNFPPRFSGLQFPNYSSELNVNALELDDSALYLCASSLVRGLNTEAFFGQGTRLTVV.

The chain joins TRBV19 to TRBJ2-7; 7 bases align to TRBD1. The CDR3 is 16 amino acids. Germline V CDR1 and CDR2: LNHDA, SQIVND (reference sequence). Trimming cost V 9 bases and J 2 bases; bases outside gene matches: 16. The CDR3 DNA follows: TGTGCCAGCGCCCAACTTGGGACAGCCCCAGCCTACGAGCAGTACTTC. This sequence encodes CASAQLGTAPAYEQYF.

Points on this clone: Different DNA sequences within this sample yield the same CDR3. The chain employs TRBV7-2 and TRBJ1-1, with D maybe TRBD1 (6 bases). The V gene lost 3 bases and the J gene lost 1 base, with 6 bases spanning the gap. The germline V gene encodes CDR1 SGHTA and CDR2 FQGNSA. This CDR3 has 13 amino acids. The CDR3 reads CASSLGQNTEAFF. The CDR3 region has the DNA TGTGCCAGCAGCTTGGGACAGAACACTGAAGCTTTCTTT.

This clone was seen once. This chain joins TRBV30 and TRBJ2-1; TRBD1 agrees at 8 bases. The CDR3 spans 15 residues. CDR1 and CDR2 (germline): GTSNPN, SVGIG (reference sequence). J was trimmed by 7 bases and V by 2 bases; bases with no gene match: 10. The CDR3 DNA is TGTGCCTGGAGTCTCCGGGACAGGTCGGGAAATGAGCAGTTCTTC. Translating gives CAWSLRDRSGNEQFF.

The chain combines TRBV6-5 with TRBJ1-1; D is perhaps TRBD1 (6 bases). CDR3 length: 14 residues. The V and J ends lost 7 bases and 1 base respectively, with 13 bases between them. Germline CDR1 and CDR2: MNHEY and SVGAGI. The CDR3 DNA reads TGTGCCAGCAAACTCAGGGGAGCGAACACTGAAGCTTTCTTT. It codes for CASKLRGANTEAFF.

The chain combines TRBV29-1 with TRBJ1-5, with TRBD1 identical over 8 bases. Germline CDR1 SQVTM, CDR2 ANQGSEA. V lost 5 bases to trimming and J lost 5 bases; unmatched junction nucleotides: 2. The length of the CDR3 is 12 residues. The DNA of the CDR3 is TGCAGCGTTACAGGGGGGGATCAGCCCCAGCATTTT. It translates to CSVTGGDQPQHF.

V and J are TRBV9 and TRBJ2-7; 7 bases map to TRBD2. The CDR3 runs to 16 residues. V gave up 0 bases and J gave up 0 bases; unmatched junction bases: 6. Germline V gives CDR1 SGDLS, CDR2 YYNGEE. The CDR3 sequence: CASSVATSLHSYEQYF. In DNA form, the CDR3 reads TGTGCCAGCAGCGTAGCGACTAGCTTGCACTCCTACGAGCAGTACTTC.

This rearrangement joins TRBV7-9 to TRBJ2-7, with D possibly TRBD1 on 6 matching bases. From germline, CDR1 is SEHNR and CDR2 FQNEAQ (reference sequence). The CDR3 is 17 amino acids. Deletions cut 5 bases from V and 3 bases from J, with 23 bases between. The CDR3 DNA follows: TGTGCCAGCAGCCCAGATCATACCGGGGACACTGGCTACGAGCAGTACTTC. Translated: CASSPDHTGDTGYEQYF. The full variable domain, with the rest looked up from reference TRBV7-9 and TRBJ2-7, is DTGVSQNPRHKITKRGQNVTFRCDPISEHNRLYWYRQTLGQGPEFLTYFQNEAQLEKSRLLSDRFSAERPKGSFSTLEIQRTEQGDSAMYLCASSPDHTGDTGYEQYFGPGTRLTVT.

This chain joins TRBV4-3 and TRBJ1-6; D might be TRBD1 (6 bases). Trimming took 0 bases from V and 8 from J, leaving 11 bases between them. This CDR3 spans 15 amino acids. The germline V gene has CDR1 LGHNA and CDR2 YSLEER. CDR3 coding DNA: TGCGCCAGCAGCCAAGATACAGGGTGGGATTCACCCCTCCACTTT. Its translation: CASSQDTGWDSPLHF.

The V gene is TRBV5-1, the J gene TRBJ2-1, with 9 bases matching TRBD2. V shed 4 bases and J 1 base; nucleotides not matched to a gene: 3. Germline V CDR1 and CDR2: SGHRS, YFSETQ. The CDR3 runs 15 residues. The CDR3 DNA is TGCGCCAGCAGCACGACTAGCGGTTCCTACAATGAGCAGTTCTTC. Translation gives CASSTTSGSYNEQFF.

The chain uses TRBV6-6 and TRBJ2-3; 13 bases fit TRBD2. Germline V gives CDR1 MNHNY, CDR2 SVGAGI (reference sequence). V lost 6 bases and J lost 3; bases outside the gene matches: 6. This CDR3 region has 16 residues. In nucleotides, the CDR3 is TGTGCCAGCAGCCTCGGGACTAGCGGGGAAACAGATACGCAGTATTTT. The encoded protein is CASSLGTSGETDTQYF.

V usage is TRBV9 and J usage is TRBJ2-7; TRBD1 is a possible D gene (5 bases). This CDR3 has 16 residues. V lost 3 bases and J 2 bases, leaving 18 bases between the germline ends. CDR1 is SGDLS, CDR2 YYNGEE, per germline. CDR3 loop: CASSARDGSVAYEQYF. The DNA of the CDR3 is TGTGCCAGCAGCGCCAGGGATGGCAGTGTGGCCTACGAGCAGTACTTC.

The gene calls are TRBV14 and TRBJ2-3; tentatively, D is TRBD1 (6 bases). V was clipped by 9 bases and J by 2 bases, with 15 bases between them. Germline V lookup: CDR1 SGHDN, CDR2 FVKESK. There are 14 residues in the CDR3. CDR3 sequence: CASRYRDPTDTQYF. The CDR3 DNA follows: TGTGCCAGTCGTTACAGGGACCCCACAGATACGCAGTATTTT.

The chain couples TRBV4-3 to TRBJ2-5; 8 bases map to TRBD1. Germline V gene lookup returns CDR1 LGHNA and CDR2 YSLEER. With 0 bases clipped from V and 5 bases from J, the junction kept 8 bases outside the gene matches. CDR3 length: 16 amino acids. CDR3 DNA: TGCGCCAGCAGCCAAGATGGGCCAGGGGGCTCGGAGACCCAGTACTTC. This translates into CASSQDGPGGSETQYF.

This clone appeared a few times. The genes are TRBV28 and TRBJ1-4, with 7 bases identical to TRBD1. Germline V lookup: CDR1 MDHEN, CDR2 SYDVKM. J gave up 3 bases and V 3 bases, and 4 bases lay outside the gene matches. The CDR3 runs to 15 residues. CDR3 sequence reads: CASSFQGVPNEKLFF. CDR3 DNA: TGTGCCAGCAGTTTTCAGGGGGTCCCTAATGAAAAACTGTTTTTT. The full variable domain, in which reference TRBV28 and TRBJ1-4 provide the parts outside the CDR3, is DVKVTQSSRYLVKRTGEKVFLECVQDMDHENMFWYRQDPGLGLRLIYFSYDVKMKEKGDIPEGYSVSREKKERFSLILESASTNQTSMYLCASSFQGVPNEKLFFGSGTQLSVL.

CDR3 sequence (DNA): TGTGCCAGCAGCCAACTGGGCTTACCCACAGATACGCAGTATTTT. This translates into CASSQLGLPTDTQYF. The chain combines TRBV11-2 with TRBJ2-3; no reliable D call. CDR3 length equals 15 residues. V was clipped by 5 bases and J by 2 bases, with 14 bases between them. The germline CDR1 and CDR2 sequences are SGHAT and FQNNGV.